This T cell receptor beta chain was obtained from a study of metastatic and nonmetastatic thyroid tumors. The overall study: Repertoire data that came from the blood and tumor or nodule tissue of malignant and benign thyroid patients were compared. Findings and limits, study-wide: Patients with malignant thyroid tumors reportedly had significantly higher TCR beta diversity than those with benign nodules, in blood and tumor.

MiXCR reprocessed the PCR reads for TCRdb. The sample records approximately 8,500 clones, about a quarter being singletons. Thyroid surgery had not been preceded by any treatment in any patient. V lost 0 bases and J 9 bases, leaving 11 bases between the germline ends. Germline CDR1 reads KGHSY; CDR2 reads FQNENV. This CDR3 is 13 amino acids long. This clone was detected many times. What it binds is unknown. The origin of this receptor is a female donor with papillary thyroid cancer or a benign thyroid nodule (not recorded which). Some clones in this sample may be carry-over from other donors' samples. Sequencing used tumor tissue. This chain joins TRBV16 and TRBJ1-1, with D possibly being TRBD1 (6 bases). The CDR3, as DNA: TGTGCCAGCAGCCAATCTCTAGGGGGGCAAGCTTTCTTT. This sequence encodes CASSQSLGGQAFF.